The subject of this entry is one T cell receptor (beta chain). This sample was included in a study of blood T cell repertoires in COVID-19. At the level of the study: Spain, Italy and the United States supplied samples that represented acute and convalescent COVID-19. The cDNA or gDNA used as material had been derived from T cells, B-cell-depleted T cells, or PBMCs.

CDR3 length equals 13 residues. The ends lost 7 bases at V and 10 bases at J; junction bases unmatched: 7. Germline V gene data show CDR1 as MDHEN and CDR2 as SYDVKM. Original analysis: Amplifying reference gene primers gave estimates of nucleated cell counts. The repertoire was sequenced with immunoSEQ multiplex PCR; TCRdb's copy has only in-frame clones and lacks some. The V and J calls and clone size were taken over from that table, and D and trimming were inferred from the DNA. This repertoire shows more than 90,000 clones, roughly 88% found once; its top ten account for 0.8% to 1%. The gene calls are TRBV28 and TRBJ1-6; the match to TRBD1 covers 7 bases. The TCR sequence derives from a woman between 70 and 85 years old with acute or convalescent COVID-19. The material sequenced was peripheral blood. CDR3 bases: TGTGCCAGCACACGGACAGGTAGATCACCCCTCCACTTT. Translating it yields CASTRTGRSPLHF.